A single sample is the source of the 24 T cell receptor beta chains below, sequenced in a study of tumor-infiltrating lymphocytes in primary liver carcinoma (dated by TCRdb to 2017 to 2019). The instrument given in TCRdb is Illumina HiSeq 2500. TCRbeta-specific cDNA was reverse-transcribed from 500 ng total RNA using a constant-region primer and ProtoScript II reverse transcriptase. Three nested multiplex PCR rounds, following a slightly modified ARM-PCR procedure, were used to build the TCRbeta libraries. Multiplex TRBV1-TRBV30 forward primers and a Cbeta reverse primer were used in the first two PCR rounds, each of which was run for 10 to 11 cycles. Clones were called with MiXCR by TCRdb after fastp trimmed the public reads at Q25, and only in-frame beta chains were retained. Each CDR3 protein appears once, grouped with its most common genes and DNA. This sample holds about 210,000 distinct CDR3 sequences; roughly two thirds were observed only once. Of the sample, roughly 6.8% falls within the top ten clones.

Blood RNA was extracted from unsorted whole blood with TRIzol reagent; germline DNA came from the DNeasy Blood & Tissue kit. Sequencing was performed on peripheral blood. The source is a woman aged 55-70 years with primary liver carcinoma and hepatitis B virus infection.

This clonotype came up once. This may come from a read error, since a much larger clone is one base off. CDR3 region: CASRGWVLAGSEQFF. The DNA for the CDR3 is TGTGCCAGCAGAGGGTGGGTGCTAGCCGGGAGTGAGCAGTTCTTC. V is TRBV14 and J is TRBJ2-1, with a possible D match to TRBD2 (6 bases). This CDR3 spans 15 amino acids. Germline V lookup: CDR1 SGHDN, CDR2 FVKESK. Deletions cut 6 bases from V and 9 bases from J, with 21 bases between.

A note on this clonotype: Sequence at one end of the junction differs from germline and may be a read error. The chain combines TRBV7-8 with TRBJ2-7; possible D gene TRBD1, 7 bases. The length of the CDR3 is 15 residues. Germline V gives CDR1 SGHVS, CDR2 FQNEAQ. The DNA of the CDR3 is TGTGCCTGCAGCTGGGAGACAGGGAGGTTCTACGAGCAGTACTTC. As protein: CACSWETGRFYEQYF.

This clonotype has at least ten counts. The chain recombines TRBV11-3 with TRBJ2-5; 9 bases are a match to TRBD2. The junction had 14 bases not matched to a gene; V was cut back by 5 bases and J by 4 bases. This CDR3 has 17 residues. Germline V gene sequence: CDR1 SGHNT, CDR2 YENEEA. CDR3 in DNA: TGTGCCAGCAGCGTAGCGGGAGAGGACCGGGTCGGAGAGACCCAGTACTTC. Its protein is CASSVAGEDRVGETQYF.

J is TRBJ2-3 and V is TRBV7-3, with 13 bases fitting TRBD2. The V gene end was trimmed by 5 bases and the J gene end by 1 base; junction bases not matched to a gene: 6. The CDR3 covers 17 residues. Germline V gene data show CDR1 as SGHTA and CDR2 as FQGTGA. For the CDR3, the DNA is TGTGCCAGCAGCCCGGGGACTAGCGGGACCCGCACAGATACGCAGTATTTT. Encoded protein: CASSPGTSGTRTDTQYF.

In the case of this clonotype: Sequence at one end of the junction differs from germline and may be a read error. V gene TRBV11-2 combines with J gene TRBJ2-3, with D tentatively TRBD2 (6 bases). CDR3 length equals 13 residues. Germline V gives CDR1 SGHAT, CDR2 FQNNGV. The CDR3 protein is CANSLEYRRAQYF. In DNA, the CDR3 is TGCGCCAACAGCTTAGAATATCGGAGGGCGCAGTATTTT.

Remarks on this clonotype: This may be a read error, as it is one base from a much larger clone. The chain couples TRBV5-4 to TRBJ2-2; a weak D match, TRBD2 (5 bases). This CDR3 has 13 residues. The germline V gene encodes CDR1 SGHNT and CDR2 YYREEE (reference sequence). Trimming removed 5 bases from V and 6 bases from J, with 11 bases in between. The CDR3, as DNA: TGTGCCAGCAGTCTCGGGAATTCCGGGGAGCTGTTTTTT. The encoded protein is CASSLGNSGELFF.

V is TRBV11-3 and J is TRBJ2-1; maybe TRBD1 (5 bases). Germline assignment: CDR1 SGHNT and CDR2 YENEEA. CDR3 length: 16 amino acids. Trimming took off 0 bases at V and 11 bases at J, with 20 bases between the two ends. In DNA form, the CDR3 reads TGTGCCAGCAGCTTAGATTTGGGGCTAGGGATCCATAAGCAGTTCTTC. Translation gives CASSLDLGLGIHKQFF. Full variable domain (remainder filled in from reference TRBV11-3 and TRBJ2-1): EAGVVQSPRYKIIEKKQPVAFWCNPISGHNTLYWYLQNLGQGPELLIRYENEEAVDDSQLPKDRFSAERLKGVDSTLKIQPAELGDSAVYLCASSLDLGLGIHKQFFGPGTRLTVL.

The chain combines TRBV5-1 with TRBJ1-5; D is unresolved. The CDR3 spans 14 residues. V shed 0 bases and J shed 4 bases, with 8 bases lying between them. Germline CDR1 is SGHRS and CDR2 is YFSETQ. The CDR3 bases are TGCGCCAGCAGCTTGGACGCGGGGAATCAGCCCCAGCATTTT. This codes for CASSLDAGNQPQHF. The whole variable domain, filled in from reference TRBV5-1 and TRBJ1-5, reads KAGVTQTPRYLIKTRGQQVTLSCSPISGHRSVSWYQQTPGQGLQFLFEYFSETQRNKGNFPGRFSGRQFSNSRSEMNVSTLELGDSALYLCASSLDAGNQPQHFGDGTRLSIL.

This chain joins TRBV11-1 and TRBJ2-3, with D perhaps given as TRBD1 or TRBD2 (5 bases each). The V gene's germline CDR1 is SGHAT and CDR2 FQDESV (reference sequence). This CDR3 spans 13 amino acids. The CDR3 sequence is CDISWDRTDTQYF. The CDR3 nucleotides read TGTGACATCAGCTGGGACCGAACAGATACGCAGTATTTT.

The chain uses TRBV4-2 and TRBJ2-3; 7 bases match TRBD2. The length of the CDR3 is 18 residues. V lost 2 bases and J lost 9; bases outside the gene matches: 20. Germline assignment: CDR1 LGHNA and CDR2 YNFKEQ. The CDR3 spells CASSQLGLAAASTCTQYF. The CDR3 DNA reads as TGTGCCAGCAGCCAATTAGGGCTAGCGGCAGCCAGCACATGCACGCAGTATTTT.

This clonotype is medium-sized. The rearrangement joins TRBV11-1 to TRBJ2-6; TRBD2 is a possible D gene (6 bases). Germline CDR1 and CDR2: SGHAT and FQDESV (reference sequence). The CDR3 covers 15 residues. The V end lost 5 bases, the J end lost 2 bases, and 10 bases lay between the germline ends. This CDR3 reads CASSPSGAGANVLTF. CDR3 DNA: TGTGCCAGCAGCCCCTCGGGGGCTGGGGCCAACGTCCTGACTTTC.

Details on this clonotype: The junction shows a germline mismatch at one end, possibly a read error. V and J are TRBV6-6 and TRBJ2-5, with 9 nucleotides matching TRBD2. Per germline, CDR1 MNHNY and CDR2 SVGAGI (reference sequence). This CDR3 comprises 18 residues. As DNA, the CDR3 is TGTGCCAACAGTTACGGCGGTTCTAGCGGGATCAGGGTTAAGACCCAGTACTTC. It yields the protein CANSYGGSSGIRVKTQYF.

This clonotype was recorded at least ten times. In DNA, the CDR3 is TGTGCCAGCAGTTACGGACGGGCGGGAGGGGAGACCCAGTACTTC. It yields the protein CASSYGRAGGETQYF. The chain couples TRBV6-6 to TRBJ2-5, with 9 bases matching TRBD2. Germline loops: CDR1 MNHNY, CDR2 SVGAGI (reference sequence). The CDR3 runs 15 residues. Trimming at V came to 2 bases and at J to 5 bases, leaving 6 bases not matched to a gene.

As for this clonotype: Compared with germline, one end of the junction differs, possibly owing to a read error. This rearrangement joins TRBV11-3 to TRBJ2-3; D gene uncertain. The CDR3 spans 15 residues. Germline V gene sequence: CDR1 SGHNT, CDR2 YENEEA. The CDR3 DNA reads as TGTGCCAACAGCTTAAATCGACATACTACAGATACGCGGTATTTT. Its protein product is CANSLNRHTTDTRYF.

CDR3 residues: CASSLAGTSGRANEQFF. The CDR3 DNA reads as TGCGCCAGCAGCTTGGCCGGGACTAGCGGGAGGGCCAATGAGCAGTTCTTC. The chain is built from TRBV5-1 and TRBJ2-1, with TRBD2 identical over 16 bases. CDR1 is SGHRS and CDR2 is YFSETQ in the germline V gene. J lost 6 bases, V lost 0 bases, and 3 bases had no gene match. CDR3 size: 17 residues.

Points on this clonotype: A junction boundary mismatches the germline segment, possibly from a read error. The chain combines TRBV4-2 with TRBJ2-3; the D is unclear. Germline assignment: CDR1 LGHNA and CDR2 YNFKEQ. There are 14 residues in the CDR3. The DNA for the CDR3 is TGTGCCAACAGCCAAGATGTGCAGCTAGATACGCAGTATTTT. Its translation is CANSQDVQLDTQYF.

This clonotype was observed a few times. The chain links TRBV28 to TRBJ2-1, with D possibly called TRBD1 or TRBD2 (5 bases each). The CDR3 consists of 13 residues. Trimming shortened V by 2 bases and J by 8 bases, and 10 bases separated the two germline ends. Germline values: CDR1 MDHEN, CDR2 SYDVKM. The DNA of the CDR3 is TGTGCCAGCAGTTTACCGATGGGGGATGAGCAGTTCTTC. This codes for CASSLPMGDEQFF.

Details on this clonotype: A read error is possible here, since a much larger clone lies one base away. V is TRBV12-3 or TRBV12-4 and J is TRBJ1-3, with D uncertain. CDR3 length: 14 amino acids. V lost 7 bases and J 2 bases, leaving 12 bases between the germline ends. This chain's CDR3 is CASTLRRTGNTIYF. As DNA, the CDR3 is TGTGCCAGCACCTTGAGGAGAACTGGAAACACCATATATTTT.

The chain combines TRBV4-2 with TRBJ2-3; D is unresolved. The V gene's germline CDR1 is LGHNA and CDR2 YNFKEQ. Trimming left V 6 bases short and J 0 bases short, with 13 bases between. The CDR3 contains 15 residues. In nucleotides, the CDR3 is TGTGCCAGCAGTATCGCAGACGCTAGCACAGATACGCAGTATTTT. Translation: CASSIADASTDTQYF.

Regarding this clonotype: A much larger clone differs from this one at a single base, so this may be a read error. Likely a read error: the CDR3 ends without its conserved phenylalanine or tryptophan. V gene TRBV11-2 combines with J gene TRBJ1-2, with unresolved D. CDR1 is SGHAT and CDR2 is FQNNGV in the germline V gene. V dropped 3 bases and J dropped 0 bases, with 2 bases sitting between them. There are 12 residues in the CDR3. CDR3 protein: CASSLTNYGYTL. CDR3 sequence (DNA): TGTGCCAGCAGCTTGACTAACTATGGCTACACCCTC.

The chain carries TRBV4-1 and TRBJ2-3, with 9 bases aligning to TRBD2. The CDR3 has 18 amino acids. Unmatched junction bases numbered 9, after V lost 0 bases and J lost 2 bases. Germline V gives CDR1 MGHRA, CDR2 YSYEKL. The DNA of the CDR3 is TGCGCCAGCAGCCAAGAAGGGACGGCGGGAGGGCCCACAGATACGCAGTATTTT. Translating gives CASSQEGTAGGPTDTQYF.

This clonotype appeared a few times. One junction end disagrees with the germline gene, perhaps due to a read error. The rearrangement joins TRBV11-3 to TRBJ2-5, with D possibly TRBD1 on 5 matching bases. The CDR3 runs 16 residues. Germline V gene sequence: CDR1 SGHNT, CDR2 YENEEA. CDR3 coding DNA: TGTGCCAGCAGCATTATTACGGCAGGGAACGGAGAGACCCTGTACTTC. This sequence encodes CASSIITAGNGETLYF.

V and J are TRBV6-5 and TRBJ2-1, with 9 bases identical to TRBD2. Trimming took 0 bases from V and 2 from J; bases not matched to a gene: 8. From germline, CDR1 is MNHEY and CDR2 SVGAGI. CDR3 length: 18 amino acids. The CDR3 region has the DNA TGTGCCAGCAGTTACTCGATTCCTAGCGGGGCGGCCTACAATGAGCAGTTCTTC. The encoded protein is CASSYSIPSGAAYNEQFF.

Concerning this clonotype: A junction boundary mismatches the germline segment, possibly from a read error. The chain links TRBV11-2 to TRBJ2-3; TRBD2 agrees at 8 bases. Germline loops: CDR1 SGHAT, CDR2 FQNNGV. The CDR3 runs 15 residues. The DNA of the CDR3 is TGTGCCAGCAGCCTAACGAGCGGGAGCATAGATACGCAGTATTTT. As protein: CASSLTSGSIDTQYF.